This TCR beta chain is from a study of blood T cell repertoires in COVID-19. Original analysis: Researchers report that nucleated cell counts were estimated from reference gene primer amplification. Measured with immunoSEQ multiplex PCR; TCRdb has only the in-frame clones, and not every one. From that table come the V and J calls and clone size; the DNA was used to work out D and trimming. The sample contains 250,000 to 350,000 clones, 70% to 90% of which appear only once. The CDR3 is 14 residues long. Trimming left V 0 bases short and J 3 bases short, with 8 bases between. Germline V CDR1 and CDR2: SGHRS, YFSETQ.

Sequenced material: peripheral blood. This TCR was recovered from a woman aged 55-75 years with acute or convalescent COVID-19. This chain links TRBV5-1 with TRBJ2-3; the D gene is possibly TRBD2 (5 bases). CDR3 in amino acids: CASSLGRETDTQYF. The CDR3 DNA reads as TGCGCCAGCAGCTTGGGACGGGAAACAGATACGCAGTATTTT.